This T cell receptor beta chain was identified during a study of response to subunit inactivated influenza vaccine. In TCRdb, the RT-PCR reads were re-called with MiXCR into one record per CDR3 protein. The top ten clones hold under 15% of a sample with about 160,000 distinct CDR3 sequences, about a tenth of them seen once. In its sample, this clonotype was seen a few times. The sequence was obtained from a man in his fifties or sixties who received an inactivated influenza vaccine. This material consisted of non-naive T cells sorted from PBMCs, taken 45 days after vaccination.

CDR3 amino acids: CASSHDRTANTEAFF. The DNA of the CDR3 is TGTGCCAGCAGTCATGACAGAACCGCGAACACTGAAGCTTTCTTT. The rearrangement uses TRBV5-8 and TRBJ1-1; tentatively, D is TRBD1 (5 bases). V was pared by 5 bases and J by 1 base, with 15 bases between. Germline V CDR1 and CDR2: SGHTS, YDEGEE. This CDR3 contains 15 residues.